What follows describes a single T cell receptor beta chain. These data originate in a study of cytomegalovirus exposure and HLA in healthy donors. The PCR had 60 Vbeta and 13 Jbeta primers. Using immunoSEQ multiplex PCR, the repertoire was profiled, and TCRdb retains in-frame clones only, with some absent. The sample has roughly 140,000 clones, around 86% seen once. The sample taken for sequencing was PBMCs. The TCR comes from a female donor in good health and CMV-seronegative.

CDR3 in DNA: TGTGCCAGCAGCTTACGTACAACCCTCTCTGGGGCCAACGTCCTGACTTTC. Translating it yields CASSLRTTLSGANVLTF. J is TRBJ2-6 and V is TRBV7-9; D is ambiguous. The V end lost 2 bases, the J end lost 0 bases, and 11 bases lay between the germline ends. Germline V gene sequence: CDR1 SEHNR, CDR2 FQNEAQ (reference sequence). This CDR3 contains 17 residues.